These 20 T cell receptor beta chains came from one sample sequenced in a study of blood T cell repertoires in COVID-19. Method: immunoSEQ multiplex PCR; TCRdb's copy keeps in-frame clones and lacks some. The sample contains roughly 350,000 clones, over 75% of which appear only once. The sample was peripheral blood. The origin of the receptors is a young woman with COVID-19, enrolled during active disease.

The chain joins TRBV5-1 to TRBJ1-2; 8 bases agree with TRBD1. This CDR3 spans 16 amino acids. Trimming removed 4 bases from V and 6 bases from J; junction bases left unmatched: 14. Germline V lookup: CDR1 SGHRS, CDR2 YFSETQ. The DNA for the CDR3 is TGCGCCAGCAGCAAACCGACAGGGGCGACTAAAGATGGCTACACCTTC. Its protein is CASSKPTGATKDGYTF.

As to this clone: This CDR3 is also generated by other DNA sequences in the sample. This chain uses TRBV2 with TRBJ2-1; 16 positions match TRBD2. Germline trimming cut 6 bases from V and 6 bases from J; bases unmatched to any gene: 2. Germline V gene data show CDR1 as SNHLY and CDR2 as FYNNEI. The CDR3 runs to 15 residues. The CDR3 here is CASSGTSGRGNEQFF. CDR3 in DNA: TGTGCCAGCAGCGGGACTAGCGGGAGGGGCAATGAGCAGTTCTTC.

The chain couples TRBV28 to TRBJ2-7; 11 bases are a match to TRBD1. Germline assignment: CDR1 MDHEN and CDR2 SYDVKM. V gave up 8 bases and J gave up 3 bases; unmatched junction bases: 9. The CDR3 has 15 residues. The CDR3 DNA reads TGTGCCAGCTGCCCGGGACAGGGGGTTTACTACGAGCAGTACTTC. Amino acids: CASCPGQGVYYEQYF.

J is TRBJ2-5 and V is TRBV4-2; 12 nucleotides match TRBD2. Per germline, CDR1 LGHNA and CDR2 YNFKEQ. The V gene end was trimmed by 5 bases and the J gene end by 2 bases; junction bases not matched to a gene: 3. CDR3 length: 15 residues. CDR3 bases: TGTGCCAGCAGCTTTGGGACTAGCGGGCAAGAGACCCAGTACTTC. Encoded protein: CASSFGTSGQETQYF.

Only a few counts were recorded for this clone. The gene calls are TRBV25-1 and TRBJ1-5; 8 nucleotides align to TRBD1. The CDR3 spans 16 residues. The trim removed 5 bases at V and 8 bases at J, leaving 14 bases unmatched. Germline CDR1 MGHDK, CDR2 SYGVNS. CDR3 sequence reads: CASSPSDRAGLEPQHF. As DNA, the CDR3 is TGTGCCAGCAGTCCGTCGGACAGGGCGGGATTGGAGCCCCAGCATTTT.

This clone was found once. The chain uses TRBV28 and TRBJ1-2; D may be TRBD1 (6 bases). In germline, CDR1 is MDHEN, CDR2 SYDVKM. V lost 6 bases, J lost 8 bases, and 22 bases lay in between. The CDR3 has 15 residues. CDR3 DNA sequence: TGTGCCAGCAGGAGGAAAACAGGGAAGTCAGAGGGCTACACCTTC. Its translation is CASRRKTGKSEGYTF.

V is TRBV4-3 and J is TRBJ1-6, with 9 bases lining up with TRBD1. This CDR3 region has 15 residues. V dropped 1 base and J dropped 7; count of bases not matched to a gene: 2. Germline CDR1 LGHNA, CDR2 YSLEER. The CDR3 DNA is TGCGCCAGCAGCCAAGCGGGACAGGGAAATTCACCCCTCCACTTT. Encoded protein: CASSQAGQGNSPLHF.

V usage is TRBV14 and J usage is TRBJ2-7, with D possibly TRBD2 on 6 matching bases. There are 15 residues in the CDR3. Germline-derived CDR1 and CDR2 are SGHDN and FVKESK. The V end lost 4 bases, the J end lost 6 bases, and 19 bases lay between the germline ends. The CDR3: CASSLRLAGTGEQYF. The CDR3 DNA reads TGTGCCAGCAGCCTCCGGCTGGCAGGGACTGGCGAGCAGTACTTC.

This chain connects TRBV4-3 to TRBJ2-5; 8 bases agree with TRBD2. The germline gives CDR1 LGHNA, CDR2 YSLEER. The CDR3 sequence is 16 residues long. The J segment lost 5 bases and the V segment lost 0 bases, leaving 8 bases of the junction unmatched. The DNA of the CDR3 is TGCGCCAGCAGCCAAGATGAATTAGCGGGAAGGGAGACCCAGTACTTC. It codes for CASSQDELAGRETQYF.

This sequence joins TRBV30 and TRBJ1-4, with 9 nucleotides matching TRBD1. Germline V lookup: CDR1 GTSNPN, CDR2 SVGIG (reference sequence). J lost 4 bases, V lost 8 bases, and 2 bases had no gene match. The length of the CDR3 is 12 residues. The CDR3 here is CAGDRVNEKLFF. The CDR3 DNA is TGTGCCGGGGACAGGGTTAATGAAAAACTGTTTTTT. Based on the CDR3 plus reference TRBV30 and TRBJ1-4, the full variable domain is SQTIHQWPATLVQPVGSPLSLECTVEGTSNPNLYWYRQAAGRGLQLLFYSVGIGQISSEVPQNLSASRPQDRQFILSSKKLLLSDSGFYLCAGDRVNEKLFFGSGTQLSVL.

This clone was picked up a small number of times. J is TRBJ2-2 and V is TRBV7-2, with 9 bases matching TRBD2. The germline CDR1 and CDR2 sequences are SGHTA and FQGNSA. V was pared by 1 base and J by 3 bases, with 3 bases of the junction left unmatched. This CDR3 is 16 amino acids long. The CDR3 DNA follows: TGTGCCAGCAGCTTAGTGAGACTAGCGGACACCGGGGAGCTGTTTTTT. It encodes CASSLVRLADTGELFF.

V is TRBV6-5 and J is TRBJ1-4; a weak D match, TRBD1 (5 bases). The CDR3 runs 16 residues. V shed 0 bases and J shed 7 bases, with 15 bases lying between them. Germline V lookup: CDR1 MNHEY, CDR2 SVGAGI. CDR3 sequence: CASSYSIGQGGEKLFF. The CDR3 DNA sequence: TGTGCCAGCAGTTACTCGATTGGGCAGGGAGGTGAAAAACTGTTTTTT.

V gene TRBV7-3 combines with J gene TRBJ2-3, with TRBD1 matching over 8 bases. Losses at the gene ends were 5 bases for V and 2 bases for J; bases not matched to a gene: 6. The CDR3 has 15 amino acids. In germline, CDR1 is SGHTA, CDR2 FQGTGA. CDR3 nucleotide sequence: TGTGCCAGCAGCCGGACAGGGATGAACACAGATACGCAGTATTTT. Protein product: CASSRTGMNTDTQYF.

The V call is TRBV5-1, the J call TRBJ2-1, with D possibly matching TRBD2 (6 bases). Germline V gene sequence: CDR1 SGHRS, CDR2 YFSETQ. Trimming removed 7 bases from V and 9 bases from J, with 17 bases in between. This CDR3 comprises 13 residues. CDR3 sequence reads: CASLGTVRGEQFF. CDR3 DNA: TGCGCCAGCCTCGGGACTGTTCGGGGTGAGCAGTTCTTC. The full variable domain, with the rest looked up from reference TRBV5-1 and TRBJ2-1, is KAGVTQTPRYLIKTRGQQVTLSCSPISGHRSVSWYQQTPGQGLQFLFEYFSETQRNKGNFPGRFSGRQFSNSRSEMNVSTLELGDSALYLCASLGTVRGEQFFGPGTRLTVL.

V gene TRBV29-1 combines with J gene TRBJ1-2; TRBD1 aligns across 8 bases. The V gene's germline CDR1 is SQVTM and CDR2 ANQGSEA. V trimming: 6 bases; J trimming: 7 bases; junction bases outside the gene matches: 7. The CDR3 loop spans 12 amino acids. The CDR3 here is CSVTTGESGYTF. The CDR3 nucleotides are TGCAGCGTCACGACAGGGGAGAGTGGCTACACCTTC.

The V call is TRBV19, the J call TRBJ2-2, with 14 bases fitting TRBD2. Germline V gene data show CDR1 as LNHDA and CDR2 as SQIVND (reference sequence). V shed 4 bases, J shed 5 bases, and the junction held 6 bases outside the gene matches. The CDR3 is 17 amino acids. CDR3 nucleotide sequence: TGTGCCAGTAGTAGGGGACTAGCGGGAGTCGGTACCGGGGAGCTGTTTTTT. Translated, it gives CASSRGLAGVGTGELFF.

This clone was detected only once. The chain combines TRBV27 with TRBJ2-3; tentatively, D is TRBD1 (6 bases). The V gene lost 5 bases and the J gene lost 5 bases, with 17 bases spanning the gap. The germline V gene encodes CDR1 MNHEY and CDR2 SMNVEV (reference sequence). This CDR3 region has 15 residues. This CDR3 is CASSASTGSGDTQYF. The CDR3 DNA reads as TGTGCCAGCAGTGCGTCGACAGGCTCAGGAGATACGCAGTATTTT.

CDR3 region: CASSFGIGLATDTQYF. CDR3 sequence (DNA): TGTGCCAGCAGTTTCGGTATAGGACTAGCAACAGATACGCAGTATTTT. This chain connects TRBV3-1 (or the pseudogene TRBV3-2) to TRBJ2-3; 8 bases match TRBD2. The V gene's germline CDR1 is LGHDT and CDR2 YNNKEL (reference sequence). The CDR3 totals 16 residues. The junction had 11 bases not matched to a gene; V was cut back by 6 bases and J by 3 bases.

The rearrangement joins TRBV27 to TRBJ2-5; no firm D call. Per germline, CDR1 MNHEY and CDR2 SMNVEV (reference sequence). This CDR3 is built from 13 residues. V lost 2 bases and J lost 3, with 7 bases in between. CDR3: CASSLLPEETQYF. CDR3 nucleotide sequence: TGTGCCAGCAGTTTACTCCCAGAAGAGACCCAGTACTTC.

The V gene is TRBV9, the J gene TRBJ2-2, with 7 bases identical to TRBD2. J gave up 7 bases and V 1 base, and 7 bases lay outside the gene matches. The germline V gene encodes CDR1 SGDLS and CDR2 YYNGEE. The CDR3 has 15 residues. CDR3 protein: CASSVLGGKSGELFF. The DNA of the CDR3 is TGTGCCAGCAGCGTACTCGGGGGGAAAAGCGGGGAGCTGTTTTTT.